This TCR beta chain emerged from a study of regulatory T cells in long-lasting Graves disease. In regard to this clonotype: Its antigen is unidentified.

This CDR3 contains 15 residues. The germline gives CDR1 SGHRS, CDR2 YFSETQ. Trimming removed 0 bases from V and 10 bases from J; junction bases left unmatched: 7. Study conclusions and caveats: Accuracy was possibly reduced by small sample size. When disease was persistent, TRBV28, TRBJ1-2 and TRBJ2-5 were the favored segments. Among persistent patients, a larger number of public clonotypes were shared (about 3,000) than among newly diagnosed patients (about 1,000). Investigators studied peripheral blood only, not thyroid tissue.

Time point here: persistent/refractory GD, antithyroid drugs over 5 years with positive TRAb. RNA from PBMCs was the source of the TCR library. iRepertoire HTBI primers and Arm-PCR of CDR3 regions built TCR beta libraries. In TCRdb, the multiplex PCR reads were re-called with MiXCR into one record per CDR3 protein. The table includes 400,000 to 600,000 distinct CDR3 sequences, roughly 21% detected once. The chain recombines TRBV5-1 with TRBJ2-5, with 12 nucleotides matching TRBD2. The receptor's source is a female donor with Graves disease. The input for sequencing was peripheral blood mononuclear cells (PBMCs), taken when the disease was refractory, from a patient treated with antithyroid drugs. The CDR3 region is CASSLGLAGDPCQYF. The CDR3 nucleotides read TGCGCCAGCAGCTTGGGACTAGCGGGGGACCCTTGCCAGTACTTC.